The 12 T cell receptor beta chains reported below all come from one sample, sequenced in a study of shared T cell receptors in the human thymus. TCRdb keeps only in-frame clones here, not all; method: immunoSEQ multiplex PCR. This sample has some 660,000 clones, with around 87% found just once. The same data also went into a second study, on human thymus T cells.

Sequences were obtained from thymocytes. The source is a boy younger than two with a congenital heart defect.

The genes are TRBV28 and TRBJ1-5, with D possibly matching TRBD1 (6 bases). The CDR3 spans 15 residues. Trimming pared 5 bases from V and 5 bases from J, leaving 16 bases between. From germline, CDR1 is MDHEN and CDR2 SYDVKM. The CDR3, as DNA: TGTGCCAGCAGTCCTCGGGACACCATAGATCAGCCCCAGCATTTT. Protein product: CASSPRDTIDQPQHF.

Only one count was recorded for this clone. The chain recombines TRBV18 with TRBJ2-7; the match to TRBD1 covers 8 bases. V lost 6 bases and J lost 0; bases outside the gene matches: 7. The length of the CDR3 is 15 residues. Germline values: CDR1 KGHSH, CDR2 LQKENI. In DNA form, the CDR3 reads TGTGCCAGCTCGTCAGGACAGGGCTTCTCCTACGAGCAGTACTTC. Protein: CASSSGQGFSYEQYF.

The chain has TRBV15 and TRBJ1-5, with D perhaps TRBD1 (5 bases). The CDR3 loop spans 14 amino acids. V was clipped by 5 bases and J by 5 bases, with 13 bases between them. Germline V gene data show CDR1 as LNHNV and CDR2 as YYDKDF (reference sequence). The CDR3 coding sequence is TGTGCCACCAGCCCCCGGGGGGGAGATCAGCCCCAGCATTTT. It translates to CATSPRGGDQPQHF.

The CDR3 region has the DNA TGTGCCAGCAGCGACGGGCGGGGGGACACAGATACGCAGTATTTT. This translates into CASSDGRGDTDTQYF. J is TRBJ2-3 and V is TRBV9, with TRBD2 identical over 8 bases. CDR3 length equals 15 residues. The germline CDR1 and CDR2 sequences are SGDLS and YYNGEE. Losses at the gene ends were 3 bases for V and 2 bases for J; bases not matched to a gene: 5.

The chain uses TRBV29-1 and TRBJ1-2, with TRBD1 as a possible D gene (5 bases). CDR3 length: 12 residues. Between the trimmed V and J ends, which lost 4 bases and 8 bases, there was a span of 14 bases. The germline V gene has CDR1 SQVTM and CDR2 ANQGSEA. CDR3 coding DNA: TGCAGCGTTGTATGGCACCGGGGGGGCTACACCTTC. This encodes CSVVWHRGGYTF.

The rearrangement joins TRBV11-2 to TRBJ1-4; 10 bases map to TRBD1. CDR1 is SGHAT and CDR2 is FQNNGV in the germline V gene. Trimming took 3 bases from V and 6 from J; bases not matched to a gene: 1. The CDR3 totals 14 residues. The CDR3 protein is CASSLTGGYEKLFF. CDR3 DNA: TGTGCCAGCAGCTTGACAGGGGGCTATGAAAAACTGTTTTTT.

The gene calls are TRBV4-3 and TRBJ2-2, with 11 bases that match TRBD1. CDR3 size: 17 residues. V gave up 0 bases and J gave up 8 bases; unmatched junction bases: 8. Germline-derived CDR1 and CDR2 are LGHNA and YSLEER. The CDR3 nucleotides read TGCGCCAGCAGCCAAGATAGGACAGGGGGCGAAACGGGGGAGCTGTTTTTT. It translates to CASSQDRTGGETGELFF.

The CDR3 DNA reads as TGCGCCAGCAGCCAAGAAGTGTCTAGCGGGGGTTTCGATGAGCAGTTCTTC. Protein: CASSQEVSSGGFDEQFF. The J gene is TRBJ2-1, the V gene TRBV4-3, with 10 positions matching TRBD2. The CDR3 runs 17 residues. The V and J ends lost 0 bases and 8 bases, in that order; junction bases with no gene match: 10. The germline gives CDR1 LGHNA, CDR2 YSLEER.

V usage is TRBV27 and J usage is TRBJ1-2; a possible D gene is TRBD1 (5 bases). Germline-derived CDR1 and CDR2 are MNHEY and SMNVEV (reference sequence). The CDR3 has 16 residues. V lost 7 bases, J lost 4 bases, and 22 bases lay in between. CDR3 DNA: TGTGCCAGCACCGGGCGTCCGCGGGGGGAGTTCTATGGCTACACCTTC. The encoded protein is CASTGRPRGEFYGYTF.

The chain has TRBV15 and TRBJ1-4, with D perhaps TRBD1 (5 bases). This CDR3 has 17 residues. V lost 0 bases and J lost 4, with 15 bases in between. The V gene's germline CDR1 is LNHNV and CDR2 YYDKDF (reference sequence). The CDR3, as DNA: TGTGCCACCAGCAGAGAGCCCGGGGACTTCTATAATGAAAAACTGTTTTTT. Translating it yields CATSREPGDFYNEKLFF. Complete variable domain (other parts from reference TRBV15 and TRBJ1-4): DAMVIQNPRYQVTQFGKPVTLSCSQTLNHNVMYWYQQKSSQAPKLLFHYYDKDFNNEADTPDNFQSRRPNTSFCFLDIRSPGLGDTAMYLCATSREPGDFYNEKLFFGSGTQLSVL.

The chain is built from TRBV10-3 and TRBJ1-3; 8 positions agree with TRBD1. Unmatched junction bases numbered 1, after V lost 0 bases and J lost 0 bases. This CDR3 spans 16 amino acids. Germline loops: CDR1 ENHRY, CDR2 SYGVKD. In DNA form, the CDR3 reads TGTGCCATCAGTGAGTCGGGACAGGCCTCTGGAAACACCATATATTTT. This sequence encodes CAISESGQASGNTIYF.

The chain has TRBV11-2 and TRBJ2-7; D unresolved. The length of the CDR3 is 16 residues. Germline V gene data show CDR1 as SGHAT and CDR2 as FQNNGV. Trimming pared 6 bases from V and 2 bases from J, leaving 20 bases between. The CDR3 coding sequence is TGTGCCAGCAGAACTTCATTTTCAGGTGCCACCTACGAGCAGTACTTC. This gives the protein CASRTSFSGATYEQYF.